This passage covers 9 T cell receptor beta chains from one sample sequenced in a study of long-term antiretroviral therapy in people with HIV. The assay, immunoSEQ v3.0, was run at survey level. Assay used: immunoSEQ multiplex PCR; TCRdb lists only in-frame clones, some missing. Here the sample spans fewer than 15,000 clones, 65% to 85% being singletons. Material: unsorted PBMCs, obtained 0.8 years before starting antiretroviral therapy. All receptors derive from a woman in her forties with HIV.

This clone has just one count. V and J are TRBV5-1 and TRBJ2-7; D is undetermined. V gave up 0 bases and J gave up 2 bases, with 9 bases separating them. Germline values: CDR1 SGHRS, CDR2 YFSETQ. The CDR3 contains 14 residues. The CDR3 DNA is TGCGCCAGCAGCTTGGGGGTGGGCGCCTACGAGCAGTACTTC. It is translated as CASSLGVGAYEQYF. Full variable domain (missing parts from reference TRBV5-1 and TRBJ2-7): KAGVTQTPRYLIKTRGQQVTLSCSPISGHRSVSWYQQTPGQGLQFLFEYFSETQRNKGNFPGRFSGRQFSNSRSEMNVSTLELGDSALYLCASSLGVGAYEQYFGPGTRLTVT.

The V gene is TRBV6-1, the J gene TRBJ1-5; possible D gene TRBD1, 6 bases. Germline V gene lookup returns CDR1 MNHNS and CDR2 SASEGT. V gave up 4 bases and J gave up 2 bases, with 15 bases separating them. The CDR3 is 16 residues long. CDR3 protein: CASSVWGANGNQPQHF. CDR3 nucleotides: TGTGCCAGCAGTGTTTGGGGGGCAAATGGCAATCAGCCCCAGCATTTT.

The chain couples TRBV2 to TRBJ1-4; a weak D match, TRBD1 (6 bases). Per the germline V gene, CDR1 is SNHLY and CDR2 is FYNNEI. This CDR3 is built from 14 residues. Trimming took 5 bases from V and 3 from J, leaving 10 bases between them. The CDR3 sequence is CASSFQGSNEKLFF. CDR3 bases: TGTGCCAGCAGTTTCCAGGGGTCTAATGAAAAACTGTTTTTT.

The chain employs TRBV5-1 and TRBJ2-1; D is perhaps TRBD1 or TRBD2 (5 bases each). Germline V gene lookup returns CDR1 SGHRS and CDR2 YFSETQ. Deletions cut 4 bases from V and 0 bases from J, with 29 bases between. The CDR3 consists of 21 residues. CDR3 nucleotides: TGCGCCAGCAGCGGGCCCACGGGACCTTTTTTTACCGTTAGCTCCTACAATGAGCAGTTCTTC. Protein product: CASSGPTGPFFTVSSYNEQFF.

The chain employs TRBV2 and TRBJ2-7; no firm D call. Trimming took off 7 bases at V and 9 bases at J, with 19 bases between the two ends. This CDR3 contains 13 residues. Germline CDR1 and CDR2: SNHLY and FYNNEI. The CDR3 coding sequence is TGTGCCAGCACCTACAACCAGGCGGCGTGGCAGTACTTC. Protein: CASTYNQAAWQYF.

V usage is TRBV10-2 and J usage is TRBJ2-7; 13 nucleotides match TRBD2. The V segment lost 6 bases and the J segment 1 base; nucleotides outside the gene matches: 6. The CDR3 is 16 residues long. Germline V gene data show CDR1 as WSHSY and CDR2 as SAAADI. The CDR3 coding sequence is TGCGCCAGCAGAGAGGGGACTAGCGGGAATTCCTACGAGCAGTACTTC. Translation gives CASREGTSGNSYEQYF.

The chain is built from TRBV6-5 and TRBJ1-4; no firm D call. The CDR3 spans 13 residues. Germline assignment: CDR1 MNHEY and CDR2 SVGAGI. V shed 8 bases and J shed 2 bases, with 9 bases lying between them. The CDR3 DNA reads TGTGCCAGCTGTAGGGATACTAATGAAAAACTGTTTTTT. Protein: CASCRDTNEKLFF.

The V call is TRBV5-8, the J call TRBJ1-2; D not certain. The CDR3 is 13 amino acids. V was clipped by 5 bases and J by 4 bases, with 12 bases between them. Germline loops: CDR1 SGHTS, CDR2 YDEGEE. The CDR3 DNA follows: TGTGCCAGCAGTCTGGCGAGAGTCTATGGCTACACCTTC. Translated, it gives CASSLARVYGYTF.

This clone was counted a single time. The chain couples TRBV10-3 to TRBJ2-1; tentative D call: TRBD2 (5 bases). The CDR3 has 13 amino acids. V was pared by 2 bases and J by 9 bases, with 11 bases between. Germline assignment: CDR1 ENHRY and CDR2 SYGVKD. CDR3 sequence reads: CAISEAASLEQFF. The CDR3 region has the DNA TGTGCCATCAGTGAGGCGGCTAGCCTTGAGCAGTTCTTC.